What follows are 22 T cell receptor beta chains derived from one specimen sequenced in a study of CD8 T cells in ankylosing spondylitis. TCRdb re-derived calls from the 5' RACE reads in MiXCR, one entry per CDR3 protein. This repertoire shows 150,000 to 200,000 distinct CDR3 sequences, approximately 10% found once; its top ten account for about 27%. Sequenced: blood, either unsorted or a sorted T cell fraction (not recorded which). Every receptor here comes from a male donor with ankylosing spondylitis or in good health (not recorded which).

This clonotype was counted between two and nine times. This rearrangement joins TRBV29-1 to TRBJ2-3, with unresolved D. The CDR3 has 10 amino acids. V was shortened by 5 bases and J by 6 bases, with 6 bases between the two germline ends. Germline V lookup: CDR1 SQVTM, CDR2 ANQGSEA. The CDR3 sequence is CSVLSDTQYF. CDR3 DNA sequence: TGCAGCGTTCTATCGGATACGCAGTATTTT.

This clonotype was observed a handful of times. This chain links TRBV5-1 with TRBJ2-2; D is tentatively TRBD1 or TRBD2 (5 bases each). CDR3 length: 18 amino acids. V shed 4 bases and J shed 0 bases, with 19 bases lying between them. Germline assignment: CDR1 SGHRS and CDR2 YFSETQ. The CDR3 loop is CASSSGLAGHSNTGELFF. In DNA form, the CDR3 reads TGCGCCAGCAGCAGCGGACTGGCAGGGCACTCGAACACCGGGGAGCTGTTTTTT.

This clonotype was recorded at least ten times. The genes are TRBV7-6 and TRBJ1-5; 7 nucleotides align to TRBD1. The CDR3 has 15 residues. CDR1 is SGHVS, CDR2 FNYEAQ, per germline. V was clipped by 3 bases and J by 6 bases; unmatched bases: 8. CDR3 sequence: CASSFQGGEGQPQHF. CDR3 DNA sequence: TGTGCCAGCAGCTTTCAAGGGGGCGAGGGTCAGCCCCAGCATTTT.

In its sample, this clonotype was seen a few times. This chain uses TRBV29-1 with TRBJ2-3; 7 nucleotides agree with TRBD1. The CDR3 sequence is 17 residues long. The V gene end was trimmed by 0 bases and the J gene end by 2 bases; junction bases not matched to a gene: 11. Germline V gene lookup returns CDR1 SQVTM and CDR2 ANQGSEA. Here the CDR3 DNA reads TGCAGCGTTGAAGATATCGTGGCAGGGGGAGTCACAGATACGCAGTATTTT. It encodes CSVEDIVAGGVTDTQYF.

Here the CDR3 DNA reads TGTGCCTGGAGAAACACCGCCGTAGGCACTGAAGCTTTCTTT. Protein: CAWRNTAVGTEAFF. The chain has TRBV30 and TRBJ1-1, with D unclear. Germline loops: CDR1 GTSNPN, CDR2 SVGIG (reference sequence). The CDR3 is made up of 14 amino acids. The V end was cut by 3 bases, the J end by 4 bases, with 15 bases between.

This clonotype was counted at least ten times. V is TRBV4-1 and J is TRBJ1-5, with D hard to call. V lost 5 bases to trimming and J lost 3 bases, with 14 bases between them. The germline V gene has CDR1 MGHRA and CDR2 YSYEKL. CDR3 length equals 15 residues. The CDR3 spells CASSTQPGINQPQHF. For the CDR3, the DNA is TGCGCCAGCAGCACTCAGCCGGGAATCAATCAGCCCCAGCATTTT.

This clonotype came up many times. The gene calls are TRBV4-1 and TRBJ2-1; no clear D gene. V lost 2 bases, J lost 7 bases, and 9 bases lay in between. Germline V gene data show CDR1 as MGHRA and CDR2 as YSYEKL. CDR3 length: 13 amino acids. This CDR3 is CASSQSDWNEQFF. DNA for the CDR3: TGCGCCAGCAGCCAAAGTGACTGGAATGAGCAGTTCTTC.

The chain joins TRBV20-1 to TRBJ1-5; the D is unclear. Germline values: CDR1 DFQATT, CDR2 SNEGSKA (reference sequence). CDR3 size: 17 residues. V shed 0 bases and J shed 0 bases, with 15 bases lying between them. In nucleotides, the CDR3 is TGCAGTGCTAGAGATTCGGTTAAGGCAGGTAGCAATCAGCCCCAGCATTTT. Amino acid sequence: CSARDSVKAGSNQPQHF.

This clonotype was detected a few times. This sequence joins TRBV16 and TRBJ1-2; tentatively, D is TRBD1 (5 bases). CDR3 length: 14 residues. Trimming took off 3 bases at V and 1 base at J, with 9 bases between the two ends. Germline CDR1 KGHSY, CDR2 FQNENV. CDR3 sequence (DNA): TGTGCCAGCAGCCAGGGGACGGTTAACTATGGCTACACCTTC. Translation: CASSQGTVNYGYTF.

This clonotype was counted ten times or more. The V gene is TRBV20-1, the J gene TRBJ2-1; 13 nucleotides align to TRBD2. After removal of 6 bases from V and 6 bases from J, the junction contained 11 bases not matched to a gene. Germline lookup yields CDR1 DFQATT and CDR2 SNEGSKA (reference sequence). CDR3 size: 16 residues. CDR3 nucleotide sequence: TGCAGTGCCCCACTAGCGGGAGGGCCAGGGGCCAATGAGCAGTTCTTC. It encodes CSAPLAGGPGANEQFF.

This clonotype was counted at least ten times. This rearrangement joins TRBV2 to TRBJ2-1; TRBD2 is a possible D gene (5 bases). The CDR3 loop spans 16 amino acids. Deletions cut 7 bases from V and 2 bases from J, with 18 bases between. Germline-derived CDR1 and CDR2 are SNHLY and FYNNEI. The CDR3 coding sequence is TGTGCCAGCACCCGTAGCGTGACGGGCGCCTACAATGAGCAGTTCTTC. It translates to CASTRSVTGAYNEQFF.

This clonotype came up many times. The chain has TRBV2 and TRBJ2-5; D not resolved. Trimming removed 1 base from V and 1 base from J, with 4 bases in between. This CDR3 spans 13 amino acids. CDR1 is SNHLY and CDR2 is FYNNEI in the germline V gene. CDR3 bases: TGTGCCAGCAGTGAAGTCACCCAAGAGACCCAGTACTTC. It yields the protein CASSEVTQETQYF.

The rearrangement links TRBV20-1 to TRBJ2-7; D is possibly TRBD1 (5 bases). The CDR3 is made up of 13 amino acids. Looked up from germline, CDR1 is DFQATT and CDR2 is SNEGSKA (reference sequence). Trimming stripped 5 bases from V and 0 bases from J, with 11 bases between. In DNA form, the CDR3 reads TGCAGTGCTTTTGACAGCAGCTCCTACGAGCAGTACTTC. It encodes CSAFDSSSYEQYF.

This clonotype appeared many times. J is TRBJ1-3 and V is TRBV20-1; D ambiguous. V was pared by 1 base and J by 4 bases, with 8 bases between. Germline V lookup: CDR1 DFQATT, CDR2 SNEGSKA (reference sequence). CDR3 length: 13 amino acids. CDR3 amino acids: CSARVIGGNTIYF. DNA for the CDR3: TGCAGTGCTAGAGTAATTGGAGGAAACACCATATATTTT.

The chain couples TRBV20-1 to TRBJ1-2; D is perhaps TRBD1 (6 bases). CDR1 is DFQATT, CDR2 SNEGSKA, per germline (reference sequence). V lost 3 bases and J 6 bases, leaving 14 bases between the germline ends. This CDR3 has 13 residues. CDR3: CSASNRENNGYTF. CDR3 sequence (DNA): TGCAGTGCTAGTAACAGGGAGAATAATGGCTACACCTTC.

This clonotype was observed many times. The chain recombines TRBV3-1 with TRBJ2-7; D is undetermined. V was pared by 1 base and J by 2 bases, with 6 bases between. CDR1 and CDR2 (germline): LGHDT, YNNKEL (reference sequence). This CDR3 spans 13 amino acids. CDR3 nucleotides: TGTGCCAGCAGCCAAGGGGCTACCTACGAGCAGTACTTC. Translated, it gives CASSQGATYEQYF.

This clonotype was detected only a few times. The gene calls are TRBV7-8 and TRBJ2-3, with D possibly TRBD1 on 5 matching bases. CDR3 size: 16 residues. The V end was cut by 4 bases, the J end by 5 bases, with 19 bases between. CDR1 and CDR2 from the germline V gene are SGHVS and FQNEAQ. The CDR3 region is CASSYGRALREDTQYF. The CDR3 DNA reads TGTGCCAGCAGCTATGGCAGGGCTTTAAGGGAAGATACGCAGTATTTT.

This clonotype has just a few counts. The chain couples TRBV6-6 to TRBJ2-7; 13 nucleotides match TRBD2. V shed 6 bases, J shed 6 bases, and the junction held 17 bases outside the gene matches. CDR3 size: 18 residues. Germline CDR1 and CDR2: MNHNY and SVGAGI (reference sequence). CDR3 nucleotides: TGTGCCAGCAGCTCACTTACTAGCGGGGGGGCTATTGTCTCCGAGCAGTACTTC. Amino acids: CASSSLTSGGAIVSEQYF.

This clonotype was picked up a small number of times. The chain links TRBV28 to TRBJ2-7; 7 nucleotides agree with TRBD2. Germline assignment: CDR1 MDHEN and CDR2 SYDVKM. This CDR3 comprises 15 residues. Trimming cost V 5 bases and J 0 bases; bases outside gene matches: 7. The CDR3 loop is CASSARSGASYEQYF. CDR3 coding DNA: TGTGCCAGCAGTGCCCGCAGCGGGGCCTCCTACGAGCAGTACTTC.

This clonotype was found a few times. This CDR3 is CASSLGPDTSYEQYF. CDR3 coding DNA: TGTGCCAGCAGCTTGGGACCAGACACATCCTACGAGCAGTACTTC. This chain connects TRBV5-6 to TRBJ2-7; unclear D gene. V was cut by 0 bases and J by 1 base, with 11 bases left in between. Germline-derived CDR1 and CDR2 are SGHDT and YYEEEE. CDR3 size: 15 residues.

In this sample, this clonotype turned up many times. J is TRBJ2-7 and V is TRBV10-3; D is unresolved. V lost 8 bases to trimming and J lost 5 bases, with 13 bases between them. The CDR3 runs 12 residues. Germline values: CDR1 ENHRY, CDR2 SYGVKD. DNA of the CDR3: TGTGCCATCTCCGGGCCTAGAAACGAGCAGTACTTC. This translates into CAISGPRNEQYF.

This clonotype was picked up many times. This chain links TRBV27 with TRBJ1-2; TRBD1 matches 7 bases. V shed 3 bases and J 3 bases; nucleotides not matched to a gene: 4. From germline, CDR1 is MNHEY and CDR2 SMNVEV (reference sequence). The CDR3 runs to 14 residues. CDR3 loop: CASSFRGLDYGYTF. Written as DNA, the CDR3 is TGTGCCAGCAGTTTTAGGGGGCTCGACTATGGCTACACCTTC.